This T cell receptor beta chain is from a study of glioma-infiltrating T cells. V trimming: 7 bases; J trimming: 4 bases; junction bases outside the gene matches: 9. The CDR3 is made up of 14 amino acids. Germline V lookup: CDR1 DFQATT, CDR2 SNEGSKA (reference sequence). This clonotype was seen repeatedly, ten times or more. No antigen is known for it. Using RNA template, CDR3s of TCR alpha and beta were amplified with iRepertoire arm-PCR. TCRdb redid the calling of the multiplex PCR reads with MiXCR, one entry per CDR3 protein. Of 160,000 or so distinct CDR3 sequences listed, over 40% are singletons. Regarding the study as a whole: Non-neoplastic patients had below-expected tissue-blood divergence, while all gliomas exceeded expectation.

The chain recombines TRBV20-1 with TRBJ2-3; 9 bases map to TRBD2. Sequencing used glioma tissue, nonneoplastic brain tissue, or PBMCs (not recorded which). This clonotype originated in a human donor with low-grade glioma or glioblastoma, undergoing nonglioma brain surgery, or in good health (not recorded which). This chain's CDR3 is CSVYSGSRSDTQYF. In DNA, the CDR3 is TGCAGTGTATATAGCGGGAGTAGGTCAGATACGCAGTATTTT.